This TCR beta chain derives from a study of T cell responses to AZD1222 COVID-19 vaccine. Study-level results: Females made up more of the donors, who were largely white British, and clonal diversity may have come out too low.

Only in-frame clones appear in the TCRdb table, and some are missing; sequencing was by immunoSEQ multiplex PCR. The sample lists about 110,000 clones, around 90% occurring once. This CDR3 is built from 15 residues. The germline V gene has CDR1 MDHEN and CDR2 SYDVKM. Germline trimming cut 6 bases from V and 4 bases from J; bases unmatched to any gene: 8. A word on this clone: Its antigen is undetermined.

The sequenced sample was peripheral blood, obtained 28 days after the second AZD1222 dose. The clonotype comes from an adult who received the AZD1222 COVID-19 vaccine. The J gene is TRBJ1-1, the V gene TRBV28, with 10 bases fitting TRBD1. The CDR3 here is CASSRQGATGTEAFF. CDR3 nucleotides: TGTGCCAGCAGCCGACAGGGGGCCACGGGCACTGAAGCTTTCTTT.